The 26 T cell receptor beta chains reported below all come from one sample, sequenced in a study of Graves' ophthalmopathy and Graves' hyperthyroidism listed by TCRdb under 2018. These reads were obtained on an Illumina HiSeq 2000. TCR beta CDR3 regions were amplified from RNA transcripts for repertoire sequencing. The first round of RT-PCR was done with HTBI primers and the Qiagen OneStep RT-PCR kit, and was followed by a second round of multiplex PCR, then size selection and purification. The public reads were reprocessed in TCRdb via fastp at Q25 and MiXCR, keeping in-frame beta chains. Rows are combined by CDR3 protein, so each entry shows the most common genes and DNA. In this sample the table shows around 1,200,000 distinct CDR3 sequences, approximately 35% of which occur a single time. The top ten constitute approximately 12% of the sample. The sample consisted of peripheral blood or thyroid tissue (not recorded which). These receptors were collected from an adult man with Graves' hyperthyroidism.

This clonotype came up a few times. The genes are TRBV4-3 and TRBJ2-7; D gene unclear. V lost 3 bases, J lost 4 bases, and 13 bases lay in between. Germline assignment: CDR1 LGHNA and CDR2 YSLEER. The CDR3 sequence is 14 residues long. DNA of the CDR3: TGCGCCAGCAGCCAGTACCCAAGCAAATACGAGCAGTACTTC. This encodes CASSQYPSKYEQYF.

This chain uses TRBV6-5 with TRBJ2-7; D gene uncertain. V lost 2 bases, J lost 5 bases, and 16 bases lay in between. In germline, CDR1 is MNHEY, CDR2 SVGAGI. The CDR3 has 15 residues. CDR3 nucleotides: TGTGCCAGCAGTTACAACAGCCCGCCAAGTGACGAGCAGTACTTC. This gives the protein CASSYNSPPSDEQYF.

The V call is TRBV27, the J call TRBJ2-2, with D tentatively TRBD2 (5 bases). This CDR3 has 14 residues. With 6 bases removed from V and 1 base from J, the gap between germline ends came to 9 bases. CDR1 is MNHEY, CDR2 SMNVEV, per germline (reference sequence). Here the CDR3 reads CASSRTWNTGELFF. CDR3 coding DNA: TGTGCCAGCAGCCGGACTTGGAACACCGGGGAGCTGTTTTTT.

Turning to this clonotype: A much larger clone is a single base away; this may be a read error. The chain has TRBV2 and TRBJ1-1; D unclear. CDR1 and CDR2 (germline): SNHLY, FYNNEI. CDR3 length: 16 residues. The CDR3 nucleotides read TGTGCCACCTCGGGCGGGCAAGGGTGGATGAACACTGGAGCTTTCTTT. Residues: CATSGGQGWMNTGAFF.

CDR3 residues: CSVAGGGGETQYF. The CDR3, as DNA: TGCAGCGTTGCGGGGGGGGGGGGAGAGACCCAGTACTTC. The V gene is TRBV29-1, the J gene TRBJ2-5; 8 bases are a match to TRBD2. V was pared by 4 bases and J by 4 bases, with 5 bases of the junction left unmatched. Germline V gives CDR1 SQVTM, CDR2 ANQGSEA. The length of the CDR3 is 13 residues.

A remark on this clonotype: The conserved final phenylalanine or tryptophan is absent from the CDR3, which likely points to a read error. This chain links TRBV10-3 with TRBJ2-5, with TRBD1 matching over 7 bases. CDR3 size: 15 residues. Germline assignment: CDR1 ENHRY and CDR2 SYGVKD. The CDR3 DNA reads TGTGCCAGCAGTTCGGAGAACAGGGGCCAAGAGACCCAGTACCTC. The encoded protein is CASSSENRGQETQYL.

The table lists this clonotype with a few counts. V and J are TRBV19 and TRBJ2-7; the D is unclear. The ends were cut back, 9 bases at V and 0 bases at J, with 18 bases in the middle. Per germline, CDR1 LNHDA and CDR2 SQIVND (reference sequence). The length of the CDR3 is 15 residues. CDR3 sequence (DNA): TGTGCCAGGGAGACGTTGCCCCAACTCTCCTACGAGCAGTACTTC. Protein sequence: CARETLPQLSYEQYF.

This chain links TRBV6-2 or TRBV6-3 with TRBJ2-5; the match to TRBD1 covers 7 bases. The V gene end was trimmed by 6 bases and the J gene end by 4 bases; junction bases not matched to a gene: 8. Germline values: CDR1 MNHEY, CDR2 SVGEGT. The CDR3 covers 14 residues. The CDR3 coding sequence is TGTGCCAGCAGGCGAGGCAGGGGGTCAGAGACCCAGTACTTC. This translates into CASRRGRGSETQYF.

This clonotype has at least ten counts. The genes are TRBV9 and TRBJ1-5; D might be TRBD1 (5 bases). The CDR3 is 14 amino acids. The V gene's germline CDR1 is SGDLS and CDR2 YYNGEE. Trimming pared 0 bases from V and 7 bases from J, leaving 11 bases between. The CDR3 reads CASSVEGIGQPQHF. As DNA, the CDR3 is TGTGCCAGCAGCGTAGAGGGGATCGGACAGCCCCAGCATTTT. Together with reference TRBV9 and TRBJ1-5, the CDR3 gives the full variable domain: DSGVTQTPKHLITATGQRVTLRCSPRSGDLSVYWYQQSLDQGLQFLIQYYNGEERAKGNILERFSAQQFPDLHSELNLSSLELGDSALYFCASSVEGIGQPQHFGDGTRLSIL.

Points on this clonotype: Without the conserved terminal phenylalanine or tryptophan, this CDR3 likely stems from a read error. The J gene is TRBJ1-2, the V gene TRBV12-3 or TRBV12-4; TRBD1 matches at 10 bases. The CDR3 is made up of 14 amino acids. After removal of 5 bases from V and 8 bases from J, the junction contained 8 bases not matched to a gene. The CDR3 DNA reads TGTGCCAGCAGTCCCCGGGACAGGGGAGTCGGCTACACCTGC. Translation gives CASSPRDRGVGYTC.

This clonotype was observed at least ten times. The chain couples TRBV7-9 to TRBJ2-7, with unresolved D. CDR1 is SEHNR and CDR2 is FQNEAQ in the germline V gene (reference sequence). Trimming pared 1 base from V and 6 bases from J, leaving 7 bases between. This CDR3 is built from 12 residues. The CDR3 region is CASSLVSREQYF. DNA for the CDR3: TGTGCCAGCAGCTTAGTGTCACGCGAGCAGTACTTC.

This chain links TRBV7-8 with TRBJ1-1; tentative D call: TRBD1 (5 bases). The CDR3 spans 17 residues. Trimming removed 5 bases from V and 2 bases from J, with 21 bases in between. From germline, CDR1 is SGHVS and CDR2 FQNEAQ. The CDR3 DNA is TGTGCCAGCAGCCAAGATTGGGGGGGAGGGATTAACACTGAAGCTTTCTTT. Encoded protein: CASSQDWGGGINTEAFF.

The CDR3 DNA sequence: TGTGCCAGCAGTTATGGGGAGATGAATTATAATTCACCCCTCCACTTT. Its protein product is CASSYGEMNYNSPLHF. V usage is TRBV6-9 and J usage is TRBJ1-6; D call uncertain. Germline V gene sequence: CDR1 MNHGY, CDR2 SVAAGI. CDR3 size: 16 residues. Trimming removed 2 bases at V and 4 bases at J, with 12 bases between.

This sequence joins TRBV25-1 and TRBJ1-2, with D perhaps matching TRBD1 (5 bases). CDR1 and CDR2 (germline): MGHDK, SYGVNS. The CDR3 is made up of 13 amino acids. The ends were cut back, 4 bases at V and 13 bases at J, with 19 bases in the middle. As DNA, the CDR3 is TGTGCCAGCAGTGCTAGCCGCGCCGGGGGGGGCACCTTC. Residues: CASSASRAGGGTF.

This clonotype was counted many times. The chain joins TRBV25-1 to TRBJ2-7; 9 bases match TRBD1. CDR3 length: 15 amino acids. Germline trimming cut 6 bases from V and 2 bases from J; bases unmatched to any gene: 8. Germline V gene sequence: CDR1 MGHDK, CDR2 SYGVNS. The CDR3 sequence is CASSESGTGTYEQYF. In DNA, the CDR3 is TGTGCCAGCAGCGAGTCCGGGACAGGGACCTACGAGCAGTACTTC.

This clonotype was observed at least ten times. One end of the junction does not line up with germline, which may come from a read error. This rearrangement joins TRBV19 to TRBJ1-5, with 7 bases lining up with TRBD1. Germline V CDR1 and CDR2: LNHDA, SQIVND (reference sequence). The CDR3 length is 14 residues. CDR3 coding DNA: TGTGCCACTAGTCGGGACAGCCCCAATCAGCCCCAGCATTTT. It specifies CATSRDSPNQPQHF.

This clonotype was observed at least ten times. The CDR3 loop is CASSSGTGYEKLFF. The CDR3 nucleotides are TGTGCCAGCAGTTCCGGGACAGGGTATGAAAAACTGTTTTTT. The chain is built from TRBV12-3 or TRBV12-4 and TRBJ1-4; 9 bases are shared with TRBD1. V was clipped by 4 bases and J by 6 bases; unmatched bases: 3. The length of the CDR3 is 14 residues.

This clonotype appeared once. A read error is possible here, since a much larger clone lies one base away. The rearrangement uses TRBV12-3 or TRBV12-4 and TRBJ1-1; D gene ambiguous. The CDR3 runs to 15 residues. Trimming removed 5 bases from V and 3 bases from J, with 16 bases in between. This CDR3 reads CASSLWASRDTEAFF. CDR3 DNA sequence: TGTGCCAGCAGTCTTTGGGCATCACGGGACACTGAAGCTTTCTTT.

The chain couples TRBV11-2 to TRBJ1-5; 7 nucleotides align to TRBD1. Germline V gives CDR1 SGHAT, CDR2 FQNNGV. Losses at the gene ends were 5 bases for V and 0 bases for J; bases not matched to a gene: 4. The CDR3 runs to 15 residues. The CDR3, as DNA: TGTGCCAGCAGCGGCAACAGGGGTAGCAATCAGCCCCAGCATTTT. Translated: CASSGNRGSNQPQHF.

This clonotype has a count of ten or more. This chain joins TRBV2 and TRBJ2-7; D may be TRBD2 (6 bases). The CDR3 is made up of 14 amino acids. Germline loops: CDR1 SNHLY, CDR2 FYNNEI. The V end lost 6 bases, the J end lost 2 bases, and 14 bases lay between the germline ends. The CDR3 DNA follows: TGTGCCAGCAGAGATGGACTACCAGCCTACGAGCAGTACTTC. Protein sequence: CASRDGLPAYEQYF.

On this clonotype: Germline is not matched at one junction end, which may reflect a read error. The chain carries TRBV5-1 and TRBJ2-7, with D perhaps matching TRBD1 (5 bases). CDR1 and CDR2 from the germline V gene are SGHRS and YFSETQ. This CDR3 contains 14 residues. The DNA of the CDR3 is TGCGCCAGCAGCTGGAAGGGGTGGTCCTACGAGCACTACTTC. Protein: CASSWKGWSYEHYF.

J is TRBJ1-2 and V is TRBV27; perhaps TRBD1 as D (6 bases). The germline gives CDR1 MNHEY, CDR2 SMNVEV (reference sequence). V lost 5 bases and J 4 bases, leaving 11 bases between the germline ends. The CDR3 extends over 13 amino acids. The CDR3 DNA reads TGTGCCAGCAGTACAGGACAGACCTATGGCTACACCTTC. Translation: CASSTGQTYGYTF.

This clonotype was counted many times. In DNA, the CDR3 is TGTGCCAGCAGCTTATCGTACACTGAAGCTTTCTTT. It translates to CASSLSYTEAFF. The V call is TRBV12-3 or TRBV12-4, the J call TRBJ1-1; no reliable D call. The V gene lost 6 bases and the J gene lost 3 bases, with 8 bases spanning the gap. The CDR3 contains 12 residues.

This clonotype has at least ten counts. The J gene is TRBJ2-7, the V gene TRBV29-1; weak D call: TRBD1 (6 bases). V was trimmed by 6 bases and J by 7 bases, leaving 19 bases between them. Germline V gene lookup returns CDR1 SQVTM and CDR2 ANQGSEA. CDR3 length: 13 amino acids. The CDR3 coding sequence is TGCAGCGTCAAACCGGACAGCGCTTGGGAGCAGTACTTC. Translation gives CSVKPDSAWEQYF.

This clonotype has at least ten counts. One end of the junction fails to match germline, which may point to a read error. The V call is TRBV7-9, the J call TRBJ1-1, with D unclear. The CDR3 loop spans 12 amino acids. From germline, CDR1 is SEHNR and CDR2 FQNEAQ (reference sequence). CDR3 region: CASSLRDTEAFF. CDR3 DNA: TGCGCCAGCAGCTTGAGGGACACTGAAGCTTTCTTT.

This clonotype turned up a few times. At one end, the junction sequence differs from germline, possibly due to a read error. CDR3 loop: CASSYRAWTTEAFF. The CDR3 DNA reads TGTGCCAGCAGCTACAGAGCTTGGACCACTGAAGCTTTCTTT. V and J are TRBV10-2 and TRBJ1-1, with unresolved D. CDR1 and CDR2 from the germline V gene are WSHSY and SAAADI. The CDR3 spans 14 residues.